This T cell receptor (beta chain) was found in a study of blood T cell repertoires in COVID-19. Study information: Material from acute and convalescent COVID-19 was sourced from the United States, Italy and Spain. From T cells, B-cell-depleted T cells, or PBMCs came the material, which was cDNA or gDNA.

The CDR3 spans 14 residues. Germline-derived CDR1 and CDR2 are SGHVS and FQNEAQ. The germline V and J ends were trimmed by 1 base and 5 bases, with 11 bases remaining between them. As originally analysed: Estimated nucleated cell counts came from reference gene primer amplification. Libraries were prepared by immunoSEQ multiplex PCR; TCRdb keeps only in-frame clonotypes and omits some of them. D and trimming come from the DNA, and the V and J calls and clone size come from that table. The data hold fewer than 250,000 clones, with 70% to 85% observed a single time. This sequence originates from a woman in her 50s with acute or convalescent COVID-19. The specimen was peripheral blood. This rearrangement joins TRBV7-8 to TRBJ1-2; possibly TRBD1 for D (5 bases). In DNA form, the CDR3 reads TGTGCCAGCAGCTTAGGCGTCGGGGGGTATGGCTACACCTTC. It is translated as CASSLGVGGYGYTF.